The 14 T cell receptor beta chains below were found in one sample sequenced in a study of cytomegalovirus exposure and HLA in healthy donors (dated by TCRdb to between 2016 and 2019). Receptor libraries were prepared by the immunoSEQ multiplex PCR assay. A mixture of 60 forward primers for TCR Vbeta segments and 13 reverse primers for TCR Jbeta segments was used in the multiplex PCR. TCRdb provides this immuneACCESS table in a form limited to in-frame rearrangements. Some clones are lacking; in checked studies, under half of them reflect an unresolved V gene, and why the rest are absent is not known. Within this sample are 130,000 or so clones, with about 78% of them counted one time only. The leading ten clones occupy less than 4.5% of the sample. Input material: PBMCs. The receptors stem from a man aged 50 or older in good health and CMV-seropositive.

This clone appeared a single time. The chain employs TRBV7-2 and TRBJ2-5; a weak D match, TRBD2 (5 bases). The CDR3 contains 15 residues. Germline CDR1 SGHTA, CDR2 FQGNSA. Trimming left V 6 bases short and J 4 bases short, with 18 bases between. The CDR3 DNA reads TGTGCCAGCAGTACTAGGTCAGGCGTGGGAGAGACCCAGTACTTC. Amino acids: CASSTRSGVGETQYF.

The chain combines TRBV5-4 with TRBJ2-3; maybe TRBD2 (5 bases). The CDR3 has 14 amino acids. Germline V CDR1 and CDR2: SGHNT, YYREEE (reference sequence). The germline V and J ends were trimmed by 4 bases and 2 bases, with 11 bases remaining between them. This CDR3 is CASSADYFTDTQYF. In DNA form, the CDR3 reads TGTGCCAGCAGCGCCGACTATTTCACAGATACGCAGTATTTT.

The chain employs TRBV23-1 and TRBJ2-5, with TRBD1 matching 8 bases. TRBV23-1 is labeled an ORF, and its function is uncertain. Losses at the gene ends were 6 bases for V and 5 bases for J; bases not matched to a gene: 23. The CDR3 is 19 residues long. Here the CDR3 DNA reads TGCGCCAGCAGCCCGCTGTTTCTACCCGGACAGGGAGGTCCTGAGACCCAGTACTTC. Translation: CASSPLFLPGQGGPETQYF.

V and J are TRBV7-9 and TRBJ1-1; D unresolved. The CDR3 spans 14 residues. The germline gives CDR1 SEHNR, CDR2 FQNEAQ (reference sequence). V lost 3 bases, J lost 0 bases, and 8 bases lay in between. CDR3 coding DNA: TGTGCCAGCAGCTTCCCCGGAGTGAACACTGAAGCTTTCTTT. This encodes CASSFPGVNTEAFF.

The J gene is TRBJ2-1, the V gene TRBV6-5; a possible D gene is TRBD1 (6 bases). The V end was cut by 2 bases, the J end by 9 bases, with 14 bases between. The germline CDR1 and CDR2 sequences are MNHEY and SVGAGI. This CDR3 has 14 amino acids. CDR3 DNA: TGTGCCAGCAGTTACGAACAGGGTTTTGGTGAGCAGTTCTTC. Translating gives CASSYEQGFGEQFF.

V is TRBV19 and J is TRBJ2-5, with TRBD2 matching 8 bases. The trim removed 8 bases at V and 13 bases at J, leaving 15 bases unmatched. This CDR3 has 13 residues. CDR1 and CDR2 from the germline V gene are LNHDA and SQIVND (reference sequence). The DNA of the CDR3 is TGTGCCAGTTCTTCTACCCCAACTAGCGGCCGGTACTTC. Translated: CASSSTPTSGRYF.

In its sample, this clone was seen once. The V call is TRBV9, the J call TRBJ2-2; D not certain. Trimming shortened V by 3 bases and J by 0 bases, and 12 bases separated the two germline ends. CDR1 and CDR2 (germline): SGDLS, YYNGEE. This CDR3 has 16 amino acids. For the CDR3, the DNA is TGTGCCAGCAGCGATACAGCATCAACGAACACCGGGGAGCTGTTTTTT. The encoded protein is CASSDTASTNTGELFF.

The CDR3 sequence is CASSPSLGNTIYF. CDR3 bases: TGTGCCAGCAGTCCGAGCCTTGGAAACACCATATATTTT. This chain joins TRBV5-5 and TRBJ1-3, with D hard to call. This CDR3 has 13 amino acids. From germline, CDR1 is SGHKS and CDR2 YYEKEE (reference sequence). The V end lost 5 bases, the J end lost 3 bases, and 9 bases lay between the germline ends.

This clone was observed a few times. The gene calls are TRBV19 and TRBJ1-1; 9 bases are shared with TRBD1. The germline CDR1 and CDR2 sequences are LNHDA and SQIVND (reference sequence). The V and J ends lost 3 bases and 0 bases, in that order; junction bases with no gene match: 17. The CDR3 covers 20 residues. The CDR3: CASSIRGTGWSNSLNTEAFF. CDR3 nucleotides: TGTGCCAGTAGTATCCGAGGGACAGGGTGGTCCAATAGTTTGAACACTGAAGCTTTCTTT.

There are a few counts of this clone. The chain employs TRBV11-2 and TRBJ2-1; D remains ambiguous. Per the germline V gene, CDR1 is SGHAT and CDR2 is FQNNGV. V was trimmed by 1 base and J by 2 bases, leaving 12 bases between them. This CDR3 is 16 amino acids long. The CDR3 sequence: CASSLVRSVTYNEQFF. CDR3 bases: TGTGCCAGCAGCTTAGTGAGGTCGGTAACCTACAATGAGCAGTTCTTC.

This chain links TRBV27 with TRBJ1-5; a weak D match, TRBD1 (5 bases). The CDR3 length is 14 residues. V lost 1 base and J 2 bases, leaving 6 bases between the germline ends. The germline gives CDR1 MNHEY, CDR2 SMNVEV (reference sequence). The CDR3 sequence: CASSLWGGNQPQHF. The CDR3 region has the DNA TGTGCCAGCAGTTTATGGGGGGGCAATCAGCCCCAGCATTTT.

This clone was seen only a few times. The CDR3 DNA follows: TGCGCCAGCAGCCAAGGGGAGGGACTAGCGGGAGTGGATACGCAGTATTTT. As protein: CASSQGEGLAGVDTQYF. This sequence joins TRBV4-3 and TRBJ2-3; the match to TRBD2 covers 14 bases. The V segment lost 1 base and the J segment 6 bases; nucleotides outside the gene matches: 6. The CDR3 sequence is 17 residues long. Per germline, CDR1 LGHNA and CDR2 YSLEER.

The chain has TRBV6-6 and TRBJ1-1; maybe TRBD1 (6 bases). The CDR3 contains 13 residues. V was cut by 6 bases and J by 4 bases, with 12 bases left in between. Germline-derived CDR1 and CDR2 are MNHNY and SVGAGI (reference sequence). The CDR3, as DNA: TGTGCCAGCAGGCCACAGGGTGGCACTGAAGCTTTCTTT. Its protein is CASRPQGGTEAFF.

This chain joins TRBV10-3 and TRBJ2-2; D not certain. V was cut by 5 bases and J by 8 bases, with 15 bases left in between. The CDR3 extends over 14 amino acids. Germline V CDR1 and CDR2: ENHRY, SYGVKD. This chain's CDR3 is CAISTDRSYGELFF. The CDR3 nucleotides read TGTGCCATCAGTACAGATCGGTCCTATGGGGAGCTGTTTTTT.